This entry describes one TCR beta chain. The antigen remains unidentified. The sample comes from a study of cytomegalovirus exposure and HLA in healthy donors. Study in general: Ancestry clustering placed more than 80% of several hundred genotyped donors in the Caucasian-associated cluster. Notes on the study in general: The authors later linked a missense DCLRE1C variant to TCR beta V- and J-gene trimming. Indistinguishable V segments, including TRBV6-2 and TRBV6-3, were excluded.

CDR3 length: 14 amino acids. The germline V gene encodes CDR1 SGHTA and CDR2 FQGTGA. V lost 4 bases and J lost 6; bases outside the gene matches: 9. Primers: 60 Vbeta forward and 13 Jbeta reverse. Produced via immunoSEQ multiplex PCR; TCRdb's table is partial and in-frame only. The data contain around 200,000 clones, 60% to 80% of them seen just once; the ten biggest clones take up roughly 1.6%. The origin of this receptor is a woman between 18 and 29 years old in good health and CMV-seronegative. The sequenced sample was PBMCs. J is TRBJ2-7 and V is TRBV7-3, with 7 bases lining up with TRBD1. The DNA for the CDR3 is TGTGCCAGCAGCTCGACAGGGATATTCGGCGAGCAGTACTTC. Protein sequence: CASSSTGIFGEQYF. The complete variable domain, with remaining parts taken from reference TRBV7-3 and TRBJ2-7, reads GAGVSQTPSNKVTEKGKYVELRCDPISGHTALYWYRQSLGQGPEFLIYFQGTGAADDSGLPNDRFFAVRPEGSVSTLKIQRTERGDSAVYLCASSSTGIFGEQYFGPGTRLTVT.